This T cell receptor (beta chain) was sequenced for a study of T cells expressing NK-cell markers. Study-level points and caveats: In six donors, dominant NKG2C+ clonotypes were roughly 1.0-8% of CD8+ T cells.

Germline assignment: CDR1 SGHAT and CDR2 FQNNGV. There are 15 residues in the CDR3. As regards this clonotype: Its antigen is currently unknown.

Reanalyzing the 5' RACE reads, TCRdb keeps one entry per CDR3 protein, without DNA. This sample contains 150,000 to 160,000 distinct CDR3 sequences. The sequencing input was blood T cells: a sorted CD56 or NKG2C T cell subset, CD4+ or CD8+ T cells, or bulk PBMC T cells (not recorded which). V usage is TRBV11-2 and J usage is TRBJ2-3. The receptor was isolated from a woman aged 45-59 years in good health. CDR3 region: CASSDESQLTDTQYF.